This TCR beta chain was retrieved from a study of blood T cell repertoires in COVID-19. About the study: In each case, the material was cDNA or gDNA derived from T cells, B-cell-depleted T cells, or PBMCs.

One Seattle source followed patients from active infection through their disease course. Germline V gene lookup returns CDR1 MDHEN and CDR2 SYDVKM. CDR3 length: 15 residues. Trimming cost V 6 bases and J 8 bases, with 17 bases left between them. As originally analysed: The assay estimated nucleated cells by amplifying reference gene primers. Assay: immunoSEQ multiplex PCR; the TCRdb copy retains only in-frame clones and omits some. V, J and clone size are taken as reported in that table, and D and trimming were inferred from the DNA itself. The sample consists of around 440,000 clones, about 91% of them appearing once.

The source of this sequence is a woman between 45 and 60 years old with COVID-19, enrolled during active disease. The rearrangement joins TRBV28 to TRBJ1-6, with D unresolved. Sequencing was performed on peripheral blood. The CDR3 nucleotides read TGTGCCAGCAGCCCACCCCCGGGGAGGGATTCACCCCTCCACTTT. The encoded protein is CASSPPPGRDSPLHF.